The present entry profiles one T cell receptor (beta chain) with its context. Its antigen is still unknown. The sample comes from a study of shared clonotypes between healthy human individuals. Only in-frame clones appear in the TCRdb table, and some are missing; sequencing was by immunoSEQ multiplex PCR. The table has roughly 2.2 million clones, around 90% seen once. General observations from the study: Clonotypes that were shared across a handful of donors made up roughly 5.2% of naive CD4 clonotypes. Blood was the sole source, and tissue repertoires probably differ.

The CDR3 covers 13 residues. Deletions cut 4 bases from V and 7 bases from J, with 11 bases between. Looked up from germline, CDR1 is SGDLS and CDR2 is YYNGEE. CD4+ cells yielded CD45RA+ naive and CD45RA-negative memory subsets. This TCR was sampled from a man between 18 and 29 years old in good health. Some clones in this sample may be carry-over from other donors' samples. The sample taken for sequencing was naive CD4+ T cells from PBMCs. Regarding subset: CD45RA+ positively selected. This rearrangement joins TRBV9 to TRBJ1-4; D uncertain. The CDR3 reads CASSLGGGEKLFF. DNA of the CDR3: TGTGCCAGCAGCCTAGGAGGAGGTGAAAAACTGTTTTTT.